Each of the 21 T cell receptor beta chains below was sequenced from the same sample in a study of PD-L1 blockade in urothelial cancer. TCRdb's copy holds only in-frame clones and misses some; the assay was immunoSEQ multiplex PCR. The profile shows 100,000 to 150,000 clones, roughly 80% of them singletons. Stated time point: pretreatment peripheral blood. Sample: PBMCs, taken around atezolizumab (anti-PD-L1) treatment. These receptors were collected from a man aged 50 or older with urothelial cancer.

This clone was found once. The rearrangement uses TRBV7-3 and TRBJ2-1; TRBD2 matches at 9 bases. The CDR3 contains 18 residues. The germline gives CDR1 SGHTA, CDR2 FQGTGA. V gave up 5 bases and J gave up 3 bases; unmatched junction bases: 14. The CDR3 protein is CASSLRLLGREGYNEQFF. For the CDR3, the DNA is TGTGCCAGCAGCCTTAGGCTACTAGGGCGGGAGGGCTACAATGAGCAGTTCTTC.

This clone occurred once. The chain links TRBV18 to TRBJ2-1; D is unresolved. From germline, CDR1 is KGHSH and CDR2 LQKENI. This CDR3 spans 15 amino acids. Trimming took off 3 bases at V and 8 bases at J, with 17 bases between the two ends. CDR3 sequence: CASSPPPTRQDEQFF. The CDR3 DNA reads TGTGCCAGCTCACCCCCTCCTACACGGCAGGATGAGCAGTTCTTC.

The genes are TRBV2 and TRBJ2-7, with 8 bases that match TRBD1. CDR3 length: 14 amino acids. The germline CDR1 and CDR2 sequences are SNHLY and FYNNEI. With V trimmed by 5 bases and J by 2 bases, 5 bases remained unmatched. The CDR3 reads CASSWDRTTYEQYF. For the CDR3, the DNA is TGTGCCAGCAGTTGGGACAGGACGACCTACGAGCAGTACTTC. The full variable domain, in which reference TRBV2 and TRBJ2-7 provide the parts outside the CDR3, is EPEVTQTPSHQVTQMGQEVILRCVPISNHLYFYWYRQILGQKVEFLVSFYNNEISEKSEIFDDQFSVERPDGSNFTLKIRSTKLEDSAMYFCASSWDRTTYEQYFGPGTRLTVT.

A single count supports this clone. The V call is TRBV27, the J call TRBJ1-4; no firm D call. CDR1 MNHEY and CDR2 SMNVEV come from the germline V gene (reference sequence). Trimming took off 6 bases at V and 7 bases at J, with 24 bases between the two ends. This CDR3 spans 17 amino acids. Here the CDR3 reads CASRPERGKQFGEKLFF. Here the CDR3 DNA reads TGTGCCAGCAGGCCCGAGCGGGGTAAACAGTTTGGTGAAAAACTGTTTTTT.

The chain carries TRBV5-1 and TRBJ2-1; 14 nucleotides line up with TRBD2. V shed 4 bases and J 8 bases; nucleotides not matched to a gene: 8. The CDR3 sequence is 16 residues long. Germline CDR1 is SGHRS and CDR2 is YFSETQ. This CDR3 is CASSTGLAGAMDEQFF. The DNA of the CDR3 is TGCGCCAGCAGCACGGGACTAGCGGGAGCGATGGATGAGCAGTTCTTC. Full variable domain (remainder filled in from reference TRBV5-1 and TRBJ2-1): KAGVTQTPRYLIKTRGQQVTLSCSPISGHRSVSWYQQTPGQGLQFLFEYFSETQRNKGNFPGRFSGRQFSNSRSEMNVSTLELGDSALYLCASSTGLAGAMDEQFFGPGTRLTVL.

A note on this clone: In the same sample, other DNA sequences code for this CDR3. The chain joins TRBV2 to TRBJ2-3; 8 bases are shared with TRBD2. The junction had 2 bases not matched to a gene; V was cut back by 1 base and J by 8 bases. This CDR3 has 13 residues. From germline, CDR1 is SNHLY and CDR2 FYNNEI. The CDR3 DNA reads as TGTGCCAGCAGTGAAGACGGGAGGGGTACGCAGTATTTT. Amino acid sequence: CASSEDGRGTQYF.

This clone has a single count. The chain recombines TRBV30 with TRBJ1-5; D may be TRBD1 (5 bases). The CDR3 totals 15 residues. Germline V gene sequence: CDR1 GTSNPN, CDR2 SVGIG (reference sequence). V was trimmed by 2 bases and J by 3 bases, leaving 14 bases between them. The CDR3 nucleotides are TGTGCCTGGAGTAGGGGACGGGGGAACAATCAGCCCCAGCATTTT. Amino acid sequence: CAWSRGRGNNQPQHF.

The chain combines TRBV7-9 with TRBJ1-3; perhaps TRBD1 as D (6 bases). V lost 4 bases, J lost 2 bases, and 6 bases lay in between. Germline lookup yields CDR1 SEHNR and CDR2 FQNEAQ (reference sequence). This CDR3 contains 13 residues. The CDR3 nucleotides are TGTGCCAGCAGCTCAGGGGCTGGAAACACCATATATTTT. Translation gives CASSSGAGNTIYF.

The rearrangement links TRBV7-3 to TRBJ1-1; D is uncertain. Trimming stripped 5 bases from V and 5 bases from J, with 12 bases between. The CDR3 is made up of 13 amino acids. Germline loops: CDR1 SGHTA, CDR2 FQGTGA. The CDR3 nucleotides are TGTGCCAGCAGCCCCTTTATCAGGACTGAAGCTTTCTTT. Its translation is CASSPFIRTEAFF.

The chain joins TRBV6-1 to TRBJ1-5, with D unresolved. Deletions cut 5 bases from V and 1 base from J, with 9 bases between. From germline, CDR1 is MNHNS and CDR2 SASEGT. This CDR3 is built from 14 residues. DNA for the CDR3: TGTGCCAGCAGTATCCTAGACAGCAATCAGCCCCAGCATTTT. Amino acids: CASSILDSNQPQHF.

J is TRBJ2-3 and V is TRBV5-1, with 9 positions matching TRBD1. This CDR3 region has 15 residues. The J segment lost 4 bases and the V segment lost 4 bases, leaving 7 bases of the junction unmatched. Germline V lookup: CDR1 SGHRS, CDR2 YFSETQ. The CDR3 region is CASSPGTGQADTQYF. CDR3 sequence (DNA): TGCGCCAGCAGCCCCGGGACAGGGCAGGCAGATACGCAGTATTTT.

The chain couples TRBV28 to TRBJ2-2; weak D call: TRBD1 (5 bases). Trimming removed 2 bases from V and 5 bases from J, with 12 bases in between. The germline gives CDR1 MDHEN, CDR2 SYDVKM. This CDR3 has 15 amino acids. The CDR3 region has the DNA TGTGCCAGCAGTTTACACAGGATTAGTACCGGGGAGCTGTTTTTT. It specifies CASSLHRISTGELFF. Together with reference TRBV28 and TRBJ2-2, the CDR3 gives the full variable domain: DVKVTQSSRYLVKRTGEKVFLECVQDMDHENMFWYRQDPGLGLRLIYFSYDVKMKEKGDIPEGYSVSREKKERFSLILESASTNQTSMYLCASSLHRISTGELFFGEGSRLTVL.

The chain recombines TRBV5-1 with TRBJ2-5; TRBD2 might be the D (5 bases). The CDR3 runs to 15 residues. The germline gives CDR1 SGHRS, CDR2 YFSETQ. Trimming took off 0 bases at V and 1 base at J, with 10 bases between the two ends. The CDR3 bases are TGCGCCAGCAGCTTGGCCTGGGAGACCCAAGAGACCCAGTACTTC. Translation: CASSLAWETQETQYF.

The rearrangement joins TRBV30 to TRBJ2-3, with D perhaps TRBD2 (6 bases). The CDR3 extends over 14 amino acids. The germline V gene encodes CDR1 GTSNPN and CDR2 SVGIG (reference sequence). Trimming took 4 bases from V and 2 from J, leaving 13 bases between them. The CDR3 protein is CAWNWVAATDTQYF. Written as DNA, the CDR3 is TGTGCCTGGAACTGGGTAGCGGCCACAGATACGCAGTATTTT.

The chain carries TRBV7-2 and TRBJ2-5; D remains ambiguous. V gave up 0 bases and J gave up 4 bases, with 6 bases separating them. The CDR3 is made up of 13 amino acids. CDR1 SGHTA and CDR2 FQGNSA come from the germline V gene. The chain's CDR3 is CASSLAWRETQYF. The CDR3 nucleotides are TGTGCCAGCAGCTTAGCTTGGAGAGAGACCCAGTACTTC.

The CDR3 here is CATGGLAKNIQYF. The CDR3 nucleotides read TGTGCCACAGGGGGTCTAGCCAAAAACATTCAGTACTTC. The V and J genes are TRBV10-3 and TRBJ2-4; 7 bases are a match to TRBD1. Germline-derived CDR1 and CDR2 are ENHRY and SYGVKD. Trimming removed 10 bases from V and 0 bases from J; junction bases left unmatched: 3. This CDR3 is 13 amino acids long.

This clone appeared a single time. This sequence joins TRBV18 and TRBJ2-1; TRBD2 is a possible D gene (5 bases). The CDR3 is made up of 13 amino acids. CDR1 and CDR2 (germline): KGHSH, LQKENI. Trimming pared 8 bases from V and 5 bases from J, leaving 13 bases between. The CDR3 region is CASLTGWDNEQFF. The CDR3 nucleotides are TGTGCCAGCCTTACGGGATGGGACAATGAGCAGTTCTTC. The full variable domain, with the rest looked up from reference TRBV18 and TRBJ2-1, is NAGVMQNPRHLVRRRGQEARLRCSPMKGHSHVYWYRQLPEEGLKFMVYLQKENIIDESGMPKERFSAEFPKEGPSILRIQQVVRGDSAAYFCASLTGWDNEQFFGPGTRLTVL.

This chain connects TRBV19 to TRBJ2-5; a weak D match, TRBD2 (5 bases). V lost 5 bases, J lost 5 bases, and 12 bases lay in between. In germline, CDR1 is LNHDA, CDR2 SQIVND (reference sequence). The CDR3 is 13 residues long. CDR3 sequence: CASSHGGRETQYF. CDR3 nucleotide sequence: TGTGCCAGTAGTCATGGAGGCCGGGAGACCCAGTACTTC.

This chain joins TRBV5-4 and TRBJ2-2; the match to TRBD2 covers 14 bases. Trimming took 4 bases from V and 2 from J; bases not matched to a gene: 10. Germline V gene lookup returns CDR1 SGHNT and CDR2 YYREEE (reference sequence). The CDR3 covers 19 residues. The CDR3 DNA reads TGTGCCAGCAGCCAGGGACTAGCGGGAGCCCTCACCAACACCGGGGAGCTGTTTTTT. Translated, it gives CASSQGLAGALTNTGELFF. The full variable domain, with the rest looked up from reference TRBV5-4 and TRBJ2-2, is ETGVTQSPTHLIKTRGQQVTLRCSSQSGHNTVSWYQQALGQGPQFIFQYYREEENGRGNFPPRFSGLQFPNYSSELNVNALELDDSALYLCASSQGLAGALTNTGELFFGEGSRLTVL.

The chain is built from TRBV7-3 and TRBJ2-6; D is undetermined. The CDR3 is 15 residues long. The germline V gene encodes CDR1 SGHTA and CDR2 FQGTGA. Trimming removed 5 bases from V and 0 bases from J, with 8 bases in between. The CDR3 DNA sequence: TGTGCCAGCAGCCCATACATCTCTGGGGCCAACGTCCTGACTTTC. Amino acids: CASSPYISGANVLTF.

In this sample, this clone turned up once. The chain couples TRBV5-1 to TRBJ2-5, with D uncertain. The V gene lost 0 bases and the J gene lost 3 bases, with 9 bases spanning the gap. The CDR3 sequence is 14 residues long. Germline CDR1 and CDR2: SGHRS and YFSETQ. CDR3 nucleotides: TGCGCCAGCAGCTTGGCCGGGTACGAAGAGACCCAGTACTTC. Encoded protein: CASSLAGYEETQYF. Based on the CDR3 plus reference TRBV5-1 and TRBJ2-5, the full variable domain is KAGVTQTPRYLIKTRGQQVTLSCSPISGHRSVSWYQQTPGQGLQFLFEYFSETQRNKGNFPGRFSGRQFSNSRSEMNVSTLELGDSALYLCASSLAGYEETQYFGPGTRLLVL.